A single sample is the source of the 30 T cell receptor beta chains below, sequenced in a study of blood T cell repertoires in COVID-19. Method: immunoSEQ multiplex PCR; TCRdb's copy keeps in-frame clones and lacks some. The sample has about 110,000 clones; approximately 82% are singletons. The source material was peripheral blood. Receptors originate from a woman between 65 and 79 years old with acute or convalescent COVID-19.

This clone appeared once. The rearrangement joins TRBV7-2 to TRBJ1-5; a possible D gene is TRBD1 (5 bases). Germline lookup yields CDR1 SGHTA and CDR2 FQGNSA. Trimming stripped 11 bases from V and 4 bases from J, with 9 bases between. The CDR3 contains 11 residues. The CDR3 DNA reads as TGTGCCGCTGGGGGGAATCAGCCCCAGCATTTT. Protein product: CAAGGNQPQHF. Variable domain in full (rest from reference TRBV7-2 and TRBJ1-5): GAGVSQSPSNKVTEKGKDVELRCDPISGHTALYWYRQSLGQGLEFLIYFQGNSAPDKSGLPSDRFSAERTGGSVSTLTIQRTQQEDSAVYLCAAGGNQPQHFGDGTRLSIL.

The chain uses TRBV9 and TRBJ1-6, with D perhaps matching TRBD1 (6 bases). From germline, CDR1 is SGDLS and CDR2 YYNGEE. Trimming pared 7 bases from V and 7 bases from J, leaving 15 bases between. The CDR3 loop spans 14 amino acids. CDR3 amino acids: CASGPGALNSPLHF. CDR3 DNA sequence: TGTGCCAGCGGGCCAGGGGCTTTGAATTCACCCCTCCACTTT.

This clone was counted once. The chain combines TRBV6-2 or TRBV6-3 with TRBJ2-3; TRBD2 matches at 12 bases. The CDR3 extends over 17 amino acids. V lost 4 bases and J lost 4; bases outside the gene matches: 9. Germline V gene lookup returns CDR1 MNHEY and CDR2 SVGEGT. This CDR3 is CASSLPRTSGTSDTQYF. Written as DNA, the CDR3 is TGTGCCAGCAGTTTACCGCGGACTAGCGGGACTTCAGATACGCAGTATTTT.

CDR3 loop: CASRKQLTNEKLFF. The CDR3 DNA is TGCGCCAGCAGGAAACAGCTTACTAATGAAAAACTGTTTTTT. The V gene is TRBV5-1, the J gene TRBJ1-4; the D is unclear. The V end lost 5 bases, the J end lost 2 bases, and 10 bases lay between the germline ends. Germline V lookup: CDR1 SGHRS, CDR2 YFSETQ. CDR3 length: 14 amino acids.

The chain recombines TRBV5-4 with TRBJ2-2, with 10 positions matching TRBD1. The J segment lost 6 bases and the V segment lost 4 bases, leaving 9 bases of the junction unmatched. Germline values: CDR1 SGHNT, CDR2 YYREEE (reference sequence). The CDR3 spans 16 residues. The chain's CDR3 is CASSPTGGSAPGELFF. Here the CDR3 DNA reads TGTGCCAGCAGCCCGACAGGGGGCAGTGCTCCCGGGGAGCTGTTTTTT.

The CDR3 loop is CASSPDKNREPDTIYF. CDR3 nucleotides: TGCGCCAGCAGCCCAGATAAAAACAGGGAACCAGACACCATATATTTT. V usage is TRBV4-1 and J usage is TRBJ1-3, with D possibly TRBD1 on 6 matching bases. Germline CDR1 reads MGHRA; CDR2 reads YSYEKL. V dropped 4 bases and J dropped 8 bases, with 21 bases sitting between them. This CDR3 spans 16 amino acids.

The rearrangement joins TRBV28 to TRBJ2-2, with 11 bases aligning to TRBD2. The CDR3 length is 16 residues. Germline V CDR1 and CDR2: MDHEN, SYDVKM. V shed 10 bases and J 0 bases; nucleotides not matched to a gene: 7. CDR3 amino acids: CATSSGGNSNTGELFF. The CDR3 bases are TGTGCCACTTCTAGCGGGGGGAACTCGAACACCGGGGAGCTGTTTTTT. The full variable domain, its missing parts supplied by reference TRBV28 and TRBJ2-2, is DVKVTQSSRYLVKRTGEKVFLECVQDMDHENMFWYRQDPGLGLRLIYFSYDVKMKEKGDIPEGYSVSREKKERFSLILESASTNQTSMYLCATSSGGNSNTGELFFGEGSRLTVL.

This chain connects TRBV5-4 to TRBJ2-1; 9 bases are a match to TRBD1. V dropped 7 bases and J dropped 8; count of bases not matched to a gene: 13. This CDR3 contains 15 residues. The germline gives CDR1 SGHNT, CDR2 YYREEE (reference sequence). The CDR3 protein is CASSRGRDRVDEQFF. The CDR3 region has the DNA TGTGCCAGCTCTCGGGGCCGGGACAGGGTTGATGAGCAGTTCTTC.

This chain uses TRBV10-3 with TRBJ1-5, with 8 bases fitting TRBD1. After removal of 3 bases from V and 6 bases from J, the junction contained 4 bases not matched to a gene. Germline assignment: CDR1 ENHRY and CDR2 SYGVKD. The CDR3 loop spans 14 amino acids. CDR3 sequence (DNA): TGTGCCATCAGTGAAGGACAGGGCCCTCAGCCCCAGCATTTT. Encoded protein: CAISEGQGPQPQHF.

This chain connects TRBV3-1 (or the pseudogene TRBV3-2) to TRBJ1-5, with D unclear. V was clipped by 1 base and J by 7 bases, with 5 bases between them. The CDR3 consists of 12 residues. Germline CDR1 and CDR2: LGHDT and YNNKEL (reference sequence). The CDR3 region is CASSQGQQPQHF. The CDR3 DNA sequence: TGTGCCAGCAGCCAAGGCCAGCAGCCCCAGCATTTT.

The V gene is TRBV28, the J gene TRBJ2-2; the match to TRBD2 covers 9 bases. Looked up from germline, CDR1 is MDHEN and CDR2 is SYDVKM. V lost 5 bases, J lost 0 bases, and 19 bases stayed unmatched. This CDR3 spans 21 amino acids. The CDR3, as DNA: TGTGCCAGCAGTCCAGCGCGCGGGAGGGCCGTCTGGACCCCGAACACCGGGGAGCTGTTTTTT. This translates into CASSPARGRAVWTPNTGELFF.

The chain is built from TRBV4-3 and TRBJ1-2, with a tentative D call TRBD1 (6 bases). Trimming cost V 0 bases and J 5 bases, with 19 bases left between them. Germline V lookup: CDR1 LGHNA, CDR2 YSLEER. CDR3 size: 17 residues. CDR3 sequence (DNA): TGCGCCAGCAGCCAAGAGTTCTCCCTGGGGGCTAGGTATGGCTACACCTTC. Translation gives CASSQEFSLGARYGYTF.

V gene TRBV28 combines with J gene TRBJ2-4; TRBD2 is a possible D gene (5 bases). Per germline, CDR1 MDHEN and CDR2 SYDVKM. V lost 7 bases and J 5 bases, leaving 12 bases between the germline ends. This CDR3 comprises 13 residues. CDR3 sequence: CASTPDGENIQYF. As DNA, the CDR3 is TGTGCCAGCACCCCCGACGGGGAAAACATTCAGTACTTC.

This chain uses TRBV28 with TRBJ2-7, with 11 bases lining up with TRBD2. This CDR3 spans 15 amino acids. CDR1 is MDHEN, CDR2 SYDVKM, per germline. V lost 5 bases, J lost 6 bases, and 9 bases stayed unmatched. CDR3 sequence: CASSPLSGRASEQYF. DNA of the CDR3: TGTGCCAGCAGTCCCCTTAGCGGGAGGGCCAGCGAGCAGTACTTC.

A few counts support this clone. The chain links TRBV6-5 to TRBJ1-2; 9 bases are shared with TRBD1. J was trimmed by 8 bases and V by 4 bases; bases with no gene match: 5. This CDR3 contains 13 residues. Germline CDR1 is MNHEY and CDR2 is SVGAGI. The CDR3 coding sequence is TGTGCCAGCAGTTTCACAGGGGGCTACGGCTACACCTTC. Amino acids: CASSFTGGYGYTF.

V gene TRBV7-3 combines with J gene TRBJ2-1; 10 bases align to TRBD2. The junction had 11 bases not matched to a gene; V was cut back by 5 bases and J by 10 bases. Germline lookup yields CDR1 SGHTA and CDR2 FQGTGA. The CDR3 runs 15 residues. The CDR3: CASSTQAGGPKEQFF. In nucleotides, the CDR3 is TGTGCCAGCAGCACACAAGCGGGAGGGCCAAAGGAGCAGTTCTTC.

The rearrangement joins TRBV11-2 to TRBJ1-1, with 7 positions matching TRBD1. V shed 6 bases and J 0 bases; nucleotides not matched to a gene: 7. CDR3 length equals 15 residues. Germline V CDR1 and CDR2: SGHAT, FQNNGV. CDR3 loop: CASRGWQGVNTEAFF. The CDR3 nucleotides read TGTGCCAGCAGGGGTTGGCAGGGGGTGAACACTGAAGCTTTCTTT.

Here the CDR3 reads CASSSRGRAGGIGYTF. The DNA for the CDR3 is TGTGCCAGCAGCTCCCGGGGGAGAGCGGGGGGTATCGGCTACACCTTC. This sequence joins TRBV7-9 and TRBJ1-2; D possibly corresponds to TRBD1 (5 bases). Germline lookup yields CDR1 SEHNR and CDR2 FQNEAQ (reference sequence). CDR3 length equals 16 residues. V shed 4 bases and J shed 8 bases, with 23 bases lying between them.

CDR3 coding DNA: TGTGCCAGCAGTGCAACCGGGACAGGGTCGGTCGCTTTCTTT. Translated: CASSATGTGSVAFF. This sequence joins TRBV2 and TRBJ1-1; 9 bases line up with TRBD1. CDR1 and CDR2 (germline): SNHLY, FYNNEI. The length of the CDR3 is 14 residues. Trimming removed 4 bases from V and 11 bases from J; junction bases left unmatched: 11.

The V and J genes are TRBV29-1 and TRBJ1-2; D remains unclear. This CDR3 is 15 amino acids long. From germline, CDR1 is SQVTM and CDR2 ANQGSEA. V was shortened by 6 bases and J by 0 bases, with 17 bases between the two germline ends. The CDR3 coding sequence is TGCAGCGTAGCAGAAGGACGGGGAGCTAACTATGGCTACACCTTC. Its translation: CSVAEGRGANYGYTF.

The V gene is TRBV18, the J gene TRBJ1-6; D possibly corresponds to TRBD1 (6 bases). Trimming stripped 4 bases from V and 6 bases from J, with 13 bases between. The CDR3 is made up of 15 amino acids. The germline gives CDR1 KGHSH, CDR2 LQKENI. The CDR3 region has the DNA TGTGCCAGCTCACAAGTGAGGACAGTTAATTCACCCCTCCACTTT. Its protein product is CASSQVRTVNSPLHF.

The chain combines TRBV10-2 with TRBJ2-7; unclear D gene. Trimming stripped 6 bases from V and 1 base from J, with 13 bases between. The CDR3 sequence is 14 residues long. The germline V gene has CDR1 WSHSY and CDR2 SAAADI. The DNA for the CDR3 is TGCGCCAGCAGAGCGACGCTATCGTCCTACGAGCAGTACTTC. Protein product: CASRATLSSYEQYF.

The chain recombines TRBV19 with TRBJ1-2, with unresolved D. V was cut by 0 bases and J by 7 bases, with 15 bases left in between. CDR3 length: 15 amino acids. Germline-derived CDR1 and CDR2 are LNHDA and SQIVND (reference sequence). The DNA for the CDR3 is TGTGCCAGTAGTATAGAGGTTCACCGAAGCGGTGGCTACACCTTC. Its protein product is CASSIEVHRSGGYTF.

The rearrangement links TRBV9 to TRBJ2-7; 10 bases match TRBD1. With V trimmed by 2 bases and J by 0 bases, 2 bases remained unmatched. Germline lookup yields CDR1 SGDLS and CDR2 YYNGEE. This CDR3 region has 15 residues. DNA for the CDR3: TGTGCCAGCAGCGTCCGGGACAGGGGCTCCTACGAGCAGTACTTC. This translates into CASSVRDRGSYEQYF.

The chain joins TRBV28 to TRBJ1-1, with a tentative D call TRBD1 (6 bases). V lost 8 bases and J lost 1, with 14 bases in between. Germline V lookup: CDR1 MDHEN, CDR2 SYDVKM. This CDR3 is built from 14 residues. CDR3 in DNA: TGTGCCAGCCAAGGGGGGGCAGGGAACACTGAAGCTTTCTTT. Amino acids: CASQGGAGNTEAFF.

V and J are TRBV6-2 or TRBV6-3 and TRBJ1-2; maybe TRBD1 (6 bases). The V and J ends lost 2 bases and 5 bases respectively, with 15 bases between them. From germline, CDR1 is MNHEY and CDR2 SVGEGT. CDR3 length: 15 residues. CDR3 nucleotides: TGTGCCAGCAGTTACCCTGCGGGGGGCGAGTATGGCTACACCTTC. Amino acids: CASSYPAGGEYGYTF.

This clone is a singleton in its sample. The chain is built from TRBV9 and TRBJ1-2; 8 bases agree with TRBD1. V was clipped by 4 bases and J by 5 bases; unmatched bases: 16. The CDR3 totals 17 residues. Germline V gene lookup returns CDR1 SGDLS and CDR2 YYNGEE. Here the CDR3 reads CASSSGAQGGEYYGYTF. The CDR3 coding sequence is TGTGCCAGCAGCTCAGGCGCACAGGGGGGAGAATATTATGGCTACACCTTC. Using reference TRBV9 and TRBJ1-2 for the parts outside the CDR3, the full variable domain is DSGVTQTPKHLITATGQRVTLRCSPRSGDLSVYWYQQSLDQGLQFLIQYYNGEERAKGNILERFSAQQFPDLHSELNLSSLELGDSALYFCASSSGAQGGEYYGYTFGSGTRLTVV.

This clone was detected a few times. The chain combines TRBV7-9 with TRBJ1-5, with 9 bases identical to TRBD1. Germline V CDR1 and CDR2: SEHNR, FQNEAQ (reference sequence). V was clipped by 5 bases and J by 3 bases; unmatched bases: 8. This CDR3 spans 16 amino acids. The CDR3 coding sequence is TGTGCCAGCAGCCGCTCCGGACAGGGGATCAATCAGCCCCAGCATTTT. Translating gives CASSRSGQGINQPQHF.

The sample holds a few counts of this clone. This rearrangement joins TRBV14 to TRBJ1-1; D possibly corresponds to TRBD1 (5 bases). The V end was cut by 4 bases, the J end by 2 bases, with 8 bases between. Germline V CDR1 and CDR2: SGHDN, FVKESK. The CDR3 spans 13 residues. CDR3 amino acids: CASSLGQNTEAFF. The CDR3 DNA reads as TGTGCCAGCAGCCTCGGACAAAACACTGAAGCTTTCTTT. The full variable domain, its missing parts supplied by reference TRBV14 and TRBJ1-1, is EAGVTQFPSHSVIEKGQTVTLRCDPISGHDNLYWYRRVMGKEIKFLLHFVKESKQDESGMPNNRFLAERTGGTYSTLKVQPAELEDSGVYFCASSLGQNTEAFFGQGTRLTVV.

This clone was detected once. The DNA of the CDR3 is TGTGCCAGCAGCCAAGGGCTCTCCCCTCCTGGCTACACCTTC. It specifies CASSQGLSPPGYTF. The chain carries TRBV3-1 (or the pseudogene TRBV3-2) and TRBJ1-2, with no clear D. CDR1 LGHDT and CDR2 YNNKEL come from the germline V gene (reference sequence). The CDR3 contains 14 residues. V dropped 1 base and J dropped 7 bases, with 13 bases sitting between them.